The 10 T cell receptor beta chains below were found in one sample sequenced in a study of cytomegalovirus exposure and HLA in healthy donors. Use of 60 Vbeta and 13 Jbeta primers characterized the PCR. Assay used: immunoSEQ multiplex PCR; TCRdb lists only in-frame clones, some missing. This table has around 74,000 clones, roughly 78% appearing once. Sequenced sample: PBMCs. These receptors all stem from a man aged 25-45 years in good health and CMV-seronegative.

This chain joins TRBV27 and TRBJ1-5; 7 positions agree with TRBD1. Trimming cost V 5 bases and J 5 bases; bases outside gene matches: 3. The CDR3 contains 13 residues. Per the germline V gene, CDR1 is MNHEY and CDR2 is SMNVEV (reference sequence). The CDR3 sequence: CASSPDRDQPQHF. The CDR3 coding sequence is TGTGCCAGCAGTCCAGACAGGGATCAGCCCCAGCATTTT.

The chain recombines TRBV9 with TRBJ2-2, with 7 bases aligning to TRBD1. This CDR3 comprises 16 residues. The trim removed 4 bases at V and 2 bases at J, leaving 8 bases unmatched. CDR1 is SGDLS and CDR2 is YYNGEE in the germline V gene. Here the CDR3 reads CASSPRQGINTGELFF. In DNA form, the CDR3 reads TGTGCCAGCAGCCCCAGACAGGGTATTAACACCGGGGAGCTGTTTTTT.

V gene TRBV5-1 combines with J gene TRBJ1-4, with a tentative D call TRBD1 (6 bases). Germline lookup yields CDR1 SGHRS and CDR2 YFSETQ. The CDR3 is 14 residues long. The V end lost 4 bases, the J end lost 0 bases, and 7 bases lay between the germline ends. CDR3 bases: TGCGCCAGCAGCACAGGGTCAACTAATGAAAAACTGTTTTTT. It yields the protein CASSTGSTNEKLFF.

This rearrangement joins TRBV6-1 to TRBJ2-3, with TRBD2 matching over 9 bases. Germline V lookup: CDR1 MNHNS, CDR2 SASEGT. CDR3 size: 14 residues. The V gene end was trimmed by 4 bases and the J gene end by 4 bases; junction bases not matched to a gene: 3. As DNA, the CDR3 is TGTGCCAGCAGTGGCGGCGGGGGGGCAGATACGCAGTATTTT. It encodes CASSGGGGADTQYF.

This clone was recorded only once. This chain connects TRBV28 to TRBJ1-5, with D tentatively TRBD1 (5 bases). CDR3 size: 15 residues. Germline V gene sequence: CDR1 MDHEN, CDR2 SYDVKM. The V end lost 6 bases, the J end lost 3 bases, and 15 bases lay between the germline ends. This chain's CDR3 is CASRTHDSTNQPQHF. In DNA, the CDR3 is TGTGCCAGCAGGACCCATGACAGTACCAATCAGCCCCAGCATTTT.

This clone was recorded once. This chain connects TRBV7-2 to TRBJ2-1; no firm D call. CDR1 SGHTA and CDR2 FQGNSA come from the germline V gene. The CDR3 runs 13 residues. Trimming left V 4 bases short and J 6 bases short, with 10 bases between. CDR3 loop: CASSSLLRNEQFF. For the CDR3, the DNA is TGTGCCAGCAGCTCCCTACTACGCAATGAGCAGTTCTTC.

The J gene is TRBJ2-6, the V gene TRBV27; D not resolved. The CDR3 is made up of 14 amino acids. The V gene's germline CDR1 is MNHEY and CDR2 SMNVEV (reference sequence). Trimming removed 7 bases from V and 2 bases from J, with 9 bases in between. DNA for the CDR3: TGTGCCAGCACGACAATCACTGGGGCCAACGTCCTGACTTTC. Amino acids: CASTTITGANVLTF.

This sequence joins TRBV4-3 and TRBJ1-1, with a weak D call TRBD1 (5 bases). This CDR3 region has 14 residues. Germline CDR1 reads LGHNA; CDR2 reads YSLEER. The V and J ends lost 4 bases and 6 bases respectively, with 15 bases between them. The CDR3 DNA is TGCGCCAGCAGCCTCCGATCTGGAGGGGCTGAAGCTTTCTTT. Translating it yields CASSLRSGGAEAFF.

V gene TRBV28 combines with J gene TRBJ1-2; tentative D call: TRBD1 (6 bases). The V end was cut by 4 bases, the J end by 7 bases, with 10 bases between. This CDR3 is built from 12 residues. CDR1 and CDR2 (germline): MDHEN, SYDVKM. CDR3 in DNA: TGTGCCAGCAGTTCTTGGACAGCTGGCTACACCTTC. It codes for CASSSWTAGYTF.

The CDR3 spells CASSQEGRETQYF. CDR3 DNA: TGCGCCAGCAGCCAAGAGGGCCGGGAGACCCAGTACTTC. The V call is TRBV4-1, the J call TRBJ2-5; unclear D gene. This CDR3 comprises 13 residues. Per the germline V gene, CDR1 is MGHRA and CDR2 is YSYEKL. V was clipped by 0 bases and J by 5 bases, with 7 bases between them.